The 32 T cell receptor beta chains below all came from one sample that was sequenced in a study of cytomegalovirus exposure and HLA in healthy donors. The PCR made use of 60 Vbeta and 13 Jbeta primers. The repertoire was sequenced with immunoSEQ multiplex PCR; TCRdb's copy has only in-frame clones and lacks some. The data contain about 140,000 clones, about four fifths of them singletons. Sequencing was carried out using PBMCs. Every receptor here comes from a man aged 30 to 39 in good health.

About this clone itself: A junction end diverges from the germline sequence, so it may reflect a read error. V and J are TRBV5-6 and TRBJ2-5, with D unclear. Germline values: CDR1 SGHDT, CDR2 YYEEEE. CDR3 length: 12 amino acids. The CDR3 sequence: CAGSLVSETQYF. As DNA, the CDR3 is TGTGCCGGCAGCTTGGTATCGGAGACCCAGTACTTC.

This clone was found a few times. This sequence joins TRBV4-1 and TRBJ2-3; 9 bases are shared with TRBD2. With V trimmed by 3 bases and J by 8 bases, 6 bases remained unmatched. The CDR3 runs to 14 residues. In germline, CDR1 is MGHRA, CDR2 YSYEKL. CDR3 protein: CASSQPTSGGTQYF. In DNA, the CDR3 is TGCGCCAGCAGCCAGCCGACTAGCGGAGGTACGCAGTATTTT.

The chain combines TRBV12-5 with TRBJ2-2; the match to TRBD2 covers 7 bases. The CDR3 covers 14 residues. J lost 6 bases, V lost 2 bases, and 3 bases had no gene match. In germline, CDR1 is LGHNT, CDR2 FRNRAP. The chain's CDR3 is CASGLRRGAGELFF. The CDR3 DNA is TGTGCTAGTGGTTTGCGCCGGGGGGCCGGGGAGCTGTTTTTT.

This chain links TRBV7-8 with TRBJ2-7; D is perhaps TRBD1 (7 bases). Per the germline V gene, CDR1 is SGHVS and CDR2 is FQNEAQ. This CDR3 has 15 residues. Trimming stripped 5 bases from V and 2 bases from J, with 16 bases between. CDR3 coding DNA: TGTGCCAGCAGCCATCGACAGGGACTTGCCTACGAGCAGTACTTC. This gives the protein CASSHRQGLAYEQYF.

The CDR3: CASLEGNQPQHF. For the CDR3, the DNA is TGTGCCAGCCTAGAGGGCAATCAGCCCCAGCATTTT. The rearrangement joins TRBV19 to TRBJ1-5; D call uncertain. Per germline, CDR1 LNHDA and CDR2 SQIVND (reference sequence). The CDR3 is 12 amino acids. V was cut by 9 bases and J by 2 bases, with 8 bases left in between.

The rearrangement uses TRBV4-1 and TRBJ2-1, with TRBD2 matching 10 bases. CDR1 MGHRA and CDR2 YSYEKL come from the germline V gene. This CDR3 spans 16 amino acids. V shed 7 bases and J 3 bases; nucleotides not matched to a gene: 9. CDR3 sequence (DNA): TGCGCCAGCAAGGATAGCGGGAGGAAAAACTACAATGAGCAGTTCTTC. Translating gives CASKDSGRKNYNEQFF.

This clone was counted a single time. The V gene is TRBV2, the J gene TRBJ2-2; 11 nucleotides line up with TRBD2. The CDR3 spans 17 residues. With V trimmed by 1 base and J by 2 bases, 3 bases remained unmatched. CDR1 is SNHLY and CDR2 is FYNNEI in the germline V gene. CDR3 DNA: TGTGCCAGCAGTGAAGAGGGACTAGCGGATAACACCGGGGAGCTGTTTTTT. Translating it yields CASSEEGLADNTGELFF.

The CDR3 DNA sequence: TGTGCCATCAGTGAAGCCCGGACAGGTTACTATGGCTACACCTTC. This sequence encodes CAISEARTGYYGYTF. V and J are TRBV10-3 and TRBJ1-2; 7 bases match TRBD1. V dropped 3 bases and J dropped 3; count of bases not matched to a gene: 7. The CDR3 runs 15 residues. CDR1 and CDR2 (germline): ENHRY, SYGVKD.

The chain recombines TRBV18 with TRBJ2-1, with a weak D call TRBD1 (5 bases). V was cut by 1 base and J by 10 bases, with 11 bases left in between. CDR3 size: 13 residues. Looked up from germline, CDR1 is KGHSH and CDR2 is LQKENI. The CDR3 bases are TGTGCCAGCTCACCACTTTCAGGGCCCGAGCAGTTCTTC. This gives the protein CASSPLSGPEQFF.

This clone was detected a few times. The chain uses TRBV28 and TRBJ2-1; 8 bases line up with TRBD2. The germline V gene has CDR1 MDHEN and CDR2 SYDVKM. The CDR3 spans 15 residues. Germline trimming cut 7 bases from V and 5 bases from J; bases unmatched to any gene: 10. In DNA, the CDR3 is TGTGCCAGCATTCGGGGGACTAGTAAACACAATGAGCAGTTCTTC. This sequence encodes CASIRGTSKHNEQFF. The full variable domain, in which reference TRBV28 and TRBJ2-1 provide the parts outside the CDR3, is DVKVTQSSRYLVKRTGEKVFLECVQDMDHENMFWYRQDPGLGLRLIYFSYDVKMKEKGDIPEGYSVSREKKERFSLILESASTNQTSMYLCASIRGTSKHNEQFFGPGTRLTVL.

DNA for the CDR3: TGTGCCATCCAGCGCCTGGCAGGGGGCGATCGCTACACCTTC. Translation: CAIQRLAGGDRYTF. The rearrangement links TRBV10-3 to TRBJ1-2, with 8 bases identical to TRBD1. With 8 bases clipped from V and 9 bases from J, the junction kept 14 bases outside the gene matches. CDR3 length: 14 amino acids. The germline V gene has CDR1 ENHRY and CDR2 SYGVKD.

The chain recombines TRBV2 with TRBJ2-5; D is possibly TRBD2 (5 bases). The assigned J gene may be wrong: the sequence end matches TRBJ2-7 better. Germline V gives CDR1 SNHLY, CDR2 FYNNEI. This CDR3 comprises 14 residues. The CDR3 region is CASSERVRSYEQYF. Written as DNA, the CDR3 is TGTGCCAGCAGTGAGAGGGTTCGGTCCTACGAGCAGTACTTC.

This chain joins TRBV10-1 and TRBJ2-2; D is undetermined. Germline assignment: CDR1 WNHNN and CDR2 SYGVQD (reference sequence). CDR3 length: 14 amino acids. V dropped 6 bases and J dropped 2 bases, with 10 bases sitting between them. The CDR3, as DNA: TGCGCCAGCAGGGCTTCCGCAAACACCGGGGAGCTGTTTTTT. Protein product: CASRASANTGELFF.

The chain links TRBV5-1 to TRBJ2-3; D is uncertain. Trimming cost V 1 base and J 0 bases, with 9 bases left between them. The CDR3 consists of 15 residues. Germline values: CDR1 SGHRS, CDR2 YFSETQ. The CDR3: CASSLYITSTDTQYF. CDR3 coding DNA: TGCGCCAGCAGCTTGTATATCACTAGCACAGATACGCAGTATTTT.

The V call is TRBV5-5, the J call TRBJ1-2; D remains ambiguous. The germline gives CDR1 SGHKS, CDR2 YYEKEE (reference sequence). The CDR3 is made up of 13 amino acids. With 6 bases removed from V and 8 bases from J, the gap between germline ends came to 17 bases. This chain's CDR3 is CASTPTLTNGYTF. The CDR3 DNA reads as TGTGCCAGCACCCCGACACTCACCAACGGCTACACCTTC.

This CDR3 reads CASSLAQGTTEAFF. DNA for the CDR3: TGCGCCAGCAGCTTGGCCCAGGGGACCACTGAAGCTTTCTTT. This chain links TRBV5-1 with TRBJ1-1; tentatively, D is TRBD1 (6 bases). The germline CDR1 and CDR2 sequences are SGHRS and YFSETQ. Trimming removed 0 bases at V and 4 bases at J, with 10 bases between. This CDR3 region has 14 residues.

The chain links TRBV4-1 to TRBJ1-1; 12 positions agree with TRBD1. Trimming took 4 bases from V and 6 from J; bases not matched to a gene: 6. The V gene's germline CDR1 is MGHRA and CDR2 YSYEKL. The CDR3 length is 15 residues. The CDR3 is CASSPLGQGASEAFF. The DNA for the CDR3 is TGCGCCAGCAGCCCCCTGGGACAGGGGGCATCTGAAGCTTTCTTT.

The chain employs TRBV20-1 and TRBJ1-1; unclear D gene. The length of the CDR3 is 10 residues. Germline V gene sequence: CDR1 DFQATT, CDR2 SNEGSKA (reference sequence). CDR3 in amino acids: CSTIRSEAFF. In nucleotides, the CDR3 is TGCAGCACCATTCGGTCTGAAGCTTTCTTT.

This clone was picked up a small number of times. J is TRBJ2-5 and V is TRBV9; 7 bases map to TRBD1. In germline, CDR1 is SGDLS, CDR2 YYNGEE. Unmatched junction bases numbered 5, after V lost 3 bases and J lost 3 bases. This CDR3 spans 14 amino acids. In DNA, the CDR3 is TGTGCCAGCAGCGAGTGGGACAGAAAAGAGACCCAGTACTTC. It translates to CASSEWDRKETQYF.

V and J are TRBV27 and TRBJ2-5; 9 bases agree with TRBD1. Germline CDR1 is MNHEY and CDR2 is SMNVEV (reference sequence). V was pared by 5 bases and J by 5 bases, with 15 bases of the junction left unmatched. The CDR3 is made up of 17 amino acids. Here the CDR3 reads CASSPGTGPSTGETQYF. The CDR3 nucleotides read TGTGCCAGCAGTCCCGGGACAGGGCCATCGACCGGGGAGACCCAGTACTTC.

The chain carries TRBV7-9 and TRBJ2-5, with TRBD2 identical over 12 bases. Germline V gene lookup returns CDR1 SEHNR and CDR2 FQNEAQ (reference sequence). Germline trimming cut 7 bases from V and 4 bases from J; bases unmatched to any gene: 10. This CDR3 has 16 amino acids. The chain's CDR3 is CASNRLAGGPGETQYF. The CDR3 nucleotides are TGTGCCAGCAACCGGCTAGCGGGAGGGCCAGGAGAGACCCAGTACTTC.

This chain links TRBV7-9 with TRBJ2-1, with D unclear. Deletions cut 5 bases from V and 9 bases from J, with 14 bases between. The germline CDR1 and CDR2 sequences are SEHNR and FQNEAQ (reference sequence). This CDR3 region has 13 residues. Written as DNA, the CDR3 is TGTGCCAGCAGCCCCTCGGGTGCAAGTGAGCAGTTCTTC. The encoded protein is CASSPSGASEQFF.

This chain links TRBV7-9 with TRBJ2-1; D is ambiguous. The CDR3 has 14 amino acids. The V gene lost 5 bases and the J gene lost 5 bases, with 13 bases spanning the gap. The germline gives CDR1 SEHNR, CDR2 FQNEAQ (reference sequence). The CDR3 protein is CASSPWVSDNEQFF. The CDR3 nucleotides read TGTGCCAGCAGCCCCTGGGTGAGCGACAATGAGCAGTTCTTC.

This chain uses TRBV4-3 with TRBJ2-2, with 8 bases identical to TRBD2. V shed 6 bases and J 0 bases; nucleotides not matched to a gene: 6. Germline-derived CDR1 and CDR2 are LGHNA and YSLEER. This CDR3 contains 16 residues. CDR3 coding DNA: TGCGCCAGCAGTCGCCTTAGCGGGGCGAACACCGGGGAGCTGTTTTTT. It translates to CASSRLSGANTGELFF.

This clone was recorded only once. V gene TRBV7-7 combines with J gene TRBJ2-2; TRBD2 is a possible D gene (6 bases). V lost 5 bases to trimming and J lost 2 bases, with 9 bases between them. Looked up from germline, CDR1 is SSHAT and CDR2 is FNYEAQ (reference sequence). The CDR3 consists of 14 residues. CDR3 sequence: CASSNSGNTGELFF. The CDR3 DNA reads as TGTGCCAGCAGCAATAGCGGAAACACCGGGGAGCTGTTTTTT.

This chain links TRBV19 with TRBJ1-5; D gene ambiguous. This CDR3 is built from 15 residues. From germline, CDR1 is LNHDA and CDR2 SQIVND (reference sequence). Deletions cut 2 bases from V and 3 bases from J, with 11 bases between. The chain's CDR3 is CASSIPLVVNQPQHF. The CDR3 DNA follows: TGTGCCAGTAGTATACCTCTCGTCGTCAATCAGCCCCAGCATTTT.

The CDR3 loop reads CASSMTGGYEKLFF. In nucleotides, the CDR3 is TGCGCCAGCAGCATGACAGGGGGGTATGAAAAACTGTTTTTT. J is TRBJ1-4 and V is TRBV5-1, with 9 bases that match TRBD1. This CDR3 comprises 14 residues. V lost 4 bases, J lost 6 bases, and 4 bases stayed unmatched. CDR1 and CDR2 (germline): SGHRS, YFSETQ. The entire variable domain, with the rest obtained from reference TRBV5-1 and TRBJ1-4, is as follows: KAGVTQTPRYLIKTRGQQVTLSCSPISGHRSVSWYQQTPGQGLQFLFEYFSETQRNKGNFPGRFSGRQFSNSRSEMNVSTLELGDSALYLCASSMTGGYEKLFFGSGTQLSVL.

The V call is TRBV29-1, the J call TRBJ2-1, with 9 bases fitting TRBD2. V shed 1 base and J 6 bases; nucleotides not matched to a gene: 4. Per germline, CDR1 SQVTM and CDR2 ANQGSEA. This CDR3 is 14 amino acids long. CDR3 bases: TGCAGCGTTGAAGGGTCTAGCGGGACCAATGAGCAGTTCTTC. Amino acid sequence: CSVEGSSGTNEQFF.

The CDR3, as DNA: TGTGCCAGCAGCCATTACCCGGAATCTATGCGAGGGCCCCAGCATTTT. It translates to CASSHYPESMRGPQHF. This chain uses TRBV21-1 with TRBJ1-5. TRBV21-1 is a known pseudogene. The CDR3 length is 16 residues.

This rearrangement joins TRBV18 to TRBJ1-2, with 7 bases that match TRBD1. This CDR3 is built from 16 residues. Germline CDR1 KGHSH, CDR2 LQKENI. V lost 1 base to trimming and J lost 3 bases; unmatched junction nucleotides: 8. CDR3 sequence (DNA): TGTGCCAGCTCACCACGGGGGCCCGGGACAGACTATGGCTACACCTTC. Protein product: CASSPRGPGTDYGYTF.

On this clone: Additional DNA sequences in this sample encode the identical CDR3. The chain employs TRBV5-6 and TRBJ2-7; 8 nucleotides align to TRBD1. This CDR3 has 14 amino acids. With V trimmed by 4 bases and J by 4 bases, 7 bases remained unmatched. Germline V gene data show CDR1 as SGHDT and CDR2 as YYEEEE. CDR3 nucleotides: TGTGCCAGCAGCCCCTGGACAGGGTCATACGAGCAGTACTTC. Its translation: CASSPWTGSYEQYF.

This chain joins TRBV21-1 and TRBJ2-7; TRBD2, the table's D call, was not compared with the DNA. TRBV21-1 is shown as a pseudogene. The CDR3 runs to 16 residues. CDR3 in DNA: TGTGCCAGCATCCTTAGGAGGGGCCCGCGGGCCTACGAGCAGTACTTC. Amino acid sequence: CASILRRGPRAYEQYF.